This entry lists 22 T cell receptor beta chains sequenced from one sample in a study of cytomegalovirus exposure and HLA in healthy donors. The PCR contained 60 Vbeta and 13 Jbeta primers. The protocol was immunoSEQ multiplex PCR, while the TCRdb copy is restricted to in-frame clones and leaves out a portion. This sample yields approximately 290,000 clones, of which over 70% are seen a single time; roughly 0.3% belongs to the top ten. Sequencing input: PBMCs. The receptors shown here come from a girl between 2 and 10 years old in good health and CMV-seronegative.

This clone was seen more than once but under ten times. The chain couples TRBV12-5 to TRBJ2-7, with 9 bases identical to TRBD1. Germline V CDR1 and CDR2: LGHNT, FRNRAP. The CDR3 totals 14 residues. The V gene end was trimmed by 6 bases and the J gene end by 2 bases; junction bases not matched to a gene: 5. The CDR3 region is CASGTGGGTYEQYF. The CDR3 DNA reads TGTGCTAGTGGGACAGGGGGAGGAACCTACGAGCAGTACTTC.

This clone was seen a handful of times. This chain uses TRBV28 with TRBJ2-7; weak D call: TRBD1 (8 bases). Germline CDR1 is MDHEN and CDR2 is SYDVKM. V gave up 6 bases and J gave up 2 bases, with 17 bases separating them. The CDR3 spans 15 residues. The CDR3 sequence is CASSPRAGQAYEQYF. The CDR3 coding sequence is TGTGCCAGCAGCCCAAGAGCGGGACAGGCCTACGAGCAGTACTTC.

Written as DNA, the CDR3 is TGCAGCGTTGATGGGACTAGCGGGAGGTGGGCCTACAATGAGCAGTTCTTC. Translating it yields CSVDGTSGRWAYNEQFF. The V call is TRBV29-1, the J call TRBJ2-1; 15 bases map to TRBD2. Germline loops: CDR1 SQVTM, CDR2 ANQGSEA. With V trimmed by 3 bases and J by 2 bases, 5 bases remained unmatched. The CDR3 is 17 amino acids.

J is TRBJ2-3 and V is TRBV6-4, with D perhaps TRBD2 (5 bases). V lost 6 bases to trimming and J lost 1 base, with 14 bases between them. Looked up from germline, CDR1 is MRHNA and CDR2 is SNTAGT. This CDR3 is built from 15 residues. The CDR3 bases are TGTGCCAGCAGCGACCAGTTGGGAGGCACAGATACGCAGTATTTT. As protein: CASSDQLGGTDTQYF.

Comment on this clone: The same CDR3 can be traced to other DNA sequences in this sample. This chain uses TRBV28 with TRBJ2-7, with 7 bases lining up with TRBD1. After removal of 3 bases from V and 2 bases from J, the junction contained 1 base not matched to a gene. The germline V gene encodes CDR1 MDHEN and CDR2 SYDVKM. This CDR3 comprises 13 residues. DNA for the CDR3: TGTGCCAGCAGTTTGACAGGGACCTACGAGCAGTACTTC. Protein sequence: CASSLTGTYEQYF.

This clone was seen a few times. The chain couples TRBV9 to TRBJ1-3; possible D gene TRBD1, 6 bases. This CDR3 region has 14 residues. V lost 3 bases, J lost 2 bases, and 9 bases lay in between. Germline CDR1 reads SGDLS; CDR2 reads YYNGEE. CDR3 coding DNA: TGTGCCAGCAGCGAGGGGGGGACTGGAAACACCATATATTTT. Translation gives CASSEGGTGNTIYF.

DNA for the CDR3: TGTGCCAGCATAGGGGGACTAGCGGTTTTCTACGAGCAGTACTTC. Translating gives CASIGGLAVFYEQYF. V gene TRBV2 combines with J gene TRBJ2-7; TRBD2 matches 11 bases. Trimming cost V 7 bases and J 3 bases; bases outside gene matches: 8. CDR3 length equals 15 residues. CDR1 SNHLY and CDR2 FYNNEI come from the germline V gene.

This chain links TRBV5-8 with TRBJ2-1; D unresolved. Trimming took off 4 bases at V and 3 bases at J, with 14 bases between the two ends. The germline V gene encodes CDR1 SGHTS and CDR2 YDEGEE. The CDR3 spans 15 residues. CDR3 DNA sequence: TGTGCCAGCAGCCTGGGATCGAGCCTCTACAATGAGCAGTTCTTC. Amino acids: CASSLGSSLYNEQFF.

CDR3 nucleotide sequence: TGTGCCAGCAGCTTATGGGGAGTAGGCAAAAACATTCAGTACTTC. Its translation: CASSLWGVGKNIQYF. This chain links TRBV7-9 with TRBJ2-4; weak D call: TRBD2 (5 bases). CDR1 is SEHNR and CDR2 is FQNEAQ in the germline V gene (reference sequence). Trimming stripped 2 bases from V and 3 bases from J, with 11 bases between. The CDR3 sequence is 15 residues long.

The chain recombines TRBV15 with TRBJ1-5, with D maybe TRBD1 (6 bases). Germline CDR1 and CDR2: LNHNV and YYDKDF (reference sequence). This CDR3 spans 15 amino acids. The germline V and J ends were trimmed by 2 bases and 6 bases, with 14 bases remaining between them. CDR3 loop: CATSRQGNFGQPQHF. The CDR3 DNA follows: TGTGCCACCAGCAGACAGGGGAACTTCGGTCAGCCCCAGCATTTT.

This chain joins TRBV19 and TRBJ1-5; the D is unclear. V was cut by 7 bases and J by 0 bases, with 10 bases left in between. The CDR3 is 14 amino acids. CDR1 and CDR2 (germline): LNHDA, SQIVND (reference sequence). The CDR3 coding sequence is TGTGCCAGTACCACAGTACTTAGCAATCAGCCCCAGCATTTT. It encodes CASTTVLSNQPQHF.

V gene TRBV9 combines with J gene TRBJ2-3, with D perhaps TRBD2 (6 bases). The CDR3 is 15 amino acids. The V end lost 0 bases, the J end lost 2 bases, and 10 bases lay between the germline ends. CDR1 and CDR2 (germline): SGDLS, YYNGEE. The CDR3 DNA sequence: TGTGCCAGCAGCGTAGTTAGCGGTCTCACAGATACGCAGTATTTT. It codes for CASSVVSGLTDTQYF.

This sequence joins TRBV6-6 and TRBJ2-2, with no clear D. This CDR3 has 14 residues. CDR1 MNHNY and CDR2 SVGAGI come from the germline V gene (reference sequence). V gave up 3 bases and J gave up 4 bases, with 9 bases separating them. In nucleotides, the CDR3 is TGTGCCAGCAGTTATAGGTCAGGCACCGGGGAGCTGTTTTTT. Residues: CASSYRSGTGELFF.

V and J are TRBV19 and TRBJ1-1; TRBD1 is a possible D gene (6 bases). The CDR3 runs 12 residues. CDR1 is LNHDA and CDR2 is SQIVND in the germline V gene (reference sequence). V gave up 4 bases and J gave up 10 bases, with 13 bases separating them. This CDR3 is CASSTGEIGAFF. CDR3 DNA: TGTGCCAGTAGTACAGGGGAGATCGGAGCTTTCTTT. The complete variable domain, with remaining parts taken from reference TRBV19 and TRBJ1-1, reads DGGITQSPKYLFRKEGQNVTLSCEQNLNHDAMYWYRQDPGQGLRLIYYSQIVNDFQKGDIAEGYSVSREKKESFPLTVTSAQKNPTAFYLCASSTGEIGAFFGQGTRLTVV.

V is TRBV11-2 and J is TRBJ2-7; TRBD1 aligns across 9 bases. Germline V lookup: CDR1 SGHAT, CDR2 FQNNGV. This CDR3 comprises 14 residues. J was trimmed by 1 base and V by 5 bases; bases with no gene match: 3. The CDR3: CASSVQGASYEQYF. Here the CDR3 DNA reads TGTGCCAGCAGCGTACAGGGGGCATCCTACGAGCAGTACTTC.

The chain uses TRBV9 and TRBJ1-6; no reliable D call. V shed 5 bases and J shed 7 bases, with 10 bases lying between them. The germline CDR1 and CDR2 sequences are SGDLS and YYNGEE. There are 13 residues in the CDR3. CDR3: CASSMGSNSPLHF. The CDR3 coding sequence is TGTGCCAGCAGTATGGGTAGCAATTCACCCCTCCACTTT.

The table lists this clone with a few counts. This rearrangement joins TRBV18 to TRBJ1-5, with unresolved D. This CDR3 spans 17 amino acids. V lost 3 bases and J lost 2, with 17 bases in between. Germline V CDR1 and CDR2: KGHSH, LQKENI. The CDR3 DNA is TGTGCCAGCTCACCGGGTCCGAGGGCAGGCGGCAATCAGCCCCAGCATTTT. This codes for CASSPGPRAGGNQPQHF.

The chain combines TRBV30 with TRBJ1-3; 7 positions agree with TRBD1. The germline V gene has CDR1 GTSNPN and CDR2 SVGIG (reference sequence). V gave up 3 bases and J gave up 4 bases; unmatched junction bases: 0. This CDR3 has 12 amino acids. Here the CDR3 reads CAWSRGGNTIYF. CDR3 nucleotide sequence: TGTGCCTGGAGCAGGGGGGGAAACACCATATATTTT.

This clone was seen a handful of times. The chain recombines TRBV28 with TRBJ1-2, with 8 bases that match TRBD1. V shed 4 bases, J shed 4 bases, and the junction held 11 bases outside the gene matches. Germline CDR1 is MDHEN and CDR2 is SYDVKM. The CDR3 is 16 amino acids. CDR3 nucleotides: TGTGCCAGCAGTTATCCCGGGACAGGCGAACTCTATGGCTACACCTTC. It yields the protein CASSYPGTGELYGYTF.

The chain is built from TRBV6-6 and TRBJ2-1; 7 bases are a match to TRBD2. This CDR3 region has 15 residues. V lost 2 bases, J lost 0 bases, and 1 base stayed unmatched. CDR1 is MNHNY and CDR2 is SVGAGI in the germline V gene (reference sequence). DNA of the CDR3: TGTGCCAGCAGTTACGGGGGGGGCTCCTACAATGAGCAGTTCTTC. This gives the protein CASSYGGGSYNEQFF.

The rearrangement links TRBV5-1 to TRBJ2-5; perhaps TRBD2 as D (6 bases). CDR3 length equals 12 residues. Trimming left V 0 bases short and J 7 bases short, with 7 bases between. CDR1 and CDR2 (germline): SGHRS, YFSETQ. The CDR3 loop reads CASSLDGGTQYF. The CDR3 DNA is TGCGCCAGCAGCTTGGACGGGGGGACCCAGTACTTC.

This clone was counted a single time. J is TRBJ2-7 and V is TRBV10-3; tentatively, D is TRBD1 (5 bases). V dropped 0 bases and J dropped 4 bases, with 7 bases sitting between them. Germline lookup yields CDR1 ENHRY and CDR2 SYGVKD. The CDR3 is 13 amino acids. The DNA of the CDR3 is TGTGCCATCAGTGAGTCCGCAGGGTACGAGCAGTACTTC. Its translation: CAISESAGYEQYF.